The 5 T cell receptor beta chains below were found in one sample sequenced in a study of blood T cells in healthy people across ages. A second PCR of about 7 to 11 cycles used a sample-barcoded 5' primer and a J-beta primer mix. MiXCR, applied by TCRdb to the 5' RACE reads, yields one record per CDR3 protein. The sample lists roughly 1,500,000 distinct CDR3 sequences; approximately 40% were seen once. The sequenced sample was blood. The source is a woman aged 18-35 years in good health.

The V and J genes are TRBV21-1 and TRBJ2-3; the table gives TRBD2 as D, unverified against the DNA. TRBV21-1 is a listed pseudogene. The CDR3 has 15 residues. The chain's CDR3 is CASSATSGERGTQYF. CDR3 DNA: TGTGCCAGCAGCGCCACTAGCGGGGAGAGAGGTACGCAGTATTTT.

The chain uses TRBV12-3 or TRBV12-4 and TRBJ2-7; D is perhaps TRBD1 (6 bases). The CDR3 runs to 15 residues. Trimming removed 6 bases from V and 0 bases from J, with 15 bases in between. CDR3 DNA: TGTGCCAGCAGCCGCCGGGACACAACCTCCTACGAGCAGTACTTC. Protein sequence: CASSRRDTTSYEQYF.

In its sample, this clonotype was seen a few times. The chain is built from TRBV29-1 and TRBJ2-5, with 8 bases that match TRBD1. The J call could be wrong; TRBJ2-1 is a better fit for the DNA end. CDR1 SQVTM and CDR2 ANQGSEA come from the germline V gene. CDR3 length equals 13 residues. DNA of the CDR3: TGCAGCGTCCAGGGACAGGACCAAGAGACCCAGTTCTTC. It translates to CSVQGQDQETQFF.

DNA of the CDR3: TGTGCCAGCAGCCCCGACAGCGGGATGCCTGGGGAGCAGTTCTTC. This encodes CASSPDSGMPGEQFF. The J gene is TRBJ2-1, the V gene TRBV7-9; 7 bases agree with TRBD2. The CDR3 covers 15 residues. Looked up from germline, CDR1 is SEHNR and CDR2 is FQNEAQ (reference sequence). The V gene end was trimmed by 5 bases and the J gene end by 10 bases; junction bases not matched to a gene: 14.

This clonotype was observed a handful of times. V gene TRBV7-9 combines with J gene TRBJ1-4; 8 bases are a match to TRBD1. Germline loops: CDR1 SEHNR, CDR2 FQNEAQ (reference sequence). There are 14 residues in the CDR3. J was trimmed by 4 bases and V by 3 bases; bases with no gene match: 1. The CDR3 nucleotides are TGTGCCAGCAGCTTTGGACAGGGTAATGAAAAACTGTTTTTT. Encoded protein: CASSFGQGNEKLFF.